This record looks at one T cell receptor (beta chain) sequence and its context. The data stem from a study of blood T cell repertoires in COVID-19. TCRdb's table, derived via immunoSEQ multiplex PCR, lists solely in-frame clones and lacks some. The sample shows just over 350,000 clones, roughly 87% of them seen only once. CDR3 length equals 16 residues. Per the germline V gene, CDR1 is SGHDN and CDR2 is FVKESK. V dropped 4 bases and J dropped 5; count of bases not matched to a gene: 10. This chain joins TRBV14 and TRBJ2-1; 8 bases match TRBD1. The source of this sequence is a woman in her 30s who had recovered from COVID-19. Sequenced: PBMCs or T cells enriched from blood (not recorded which). The CDR3 protein is CASSRLPGGAHNEQFF. CDR3 sequence (DNA): TGTGCCAGCAGCCGATTACCAGGGGGCGCCCACAATGAGCAGTTCTTC.